This T cell receptor beta chain is from a study of blood T cell repertoires in COVID-19. Study at large: Sites in the United States, Italy and Spain provided acute and convalescent COVID-19 samples. T cells, B-cell-depleted T cells, or PBMCs provided the cDNA or gDNA that served as material.

The authors' processing: How many nucleated cells were present was estimated from reference gene primer amplification. Assay: immunoSEQ multiplex PCR; the TCRdb copy retains only in-frame clones and omits some. The V and J calls and clone size are taken from that table; D and trimming were inferred from the DNA. Among 41,000 or so clones listed, nearly 90% were seen once. Per germline, CDR1 ENHRY and CDR2 SYGVKD. CDR3 size: 13 residues. V was cut by 3 bases and J by 7 bases, with 12 bases left in between. The source material was peripheral blood. V gene TRBV10-3 combines with J gene TRBJ1-1; D may be TRBD1 (5 bases). The clonotype was recovered from a man aged 60 to 75 with acute or convalescent COVID-19. CDR3 amino acids: CAISERGYHEAFF. DNA for the CDR3: TGTGCCATCAGTGAAAGGGGCTACCATGAAGCTTTCTTT.